The present T cell receptor (beta chain) was sequenced within a study of T cell repertoires in aging, cancer and after chemotherapy. Peripheral blood genomic DNA, not sorted cells or RNA, was the template. Multiplex touch-down PCR with TRB-A/B primers amplified rearranged V-D-J TRB sequences. TCRdb reprocessed the multiplex PCR reads via MiXCR and lists one record per CDR3 protein. The sample comprises 1,300 to 1,500 distinct CDR3 sequences, around 50% of which are singletons, and 35% to 45% rests with the top ten. The V end was cut by 3 bases, the J end by 4 bases, with 9 bases between. This CDR3 is built from 13 residues. Comment on this clonotype: Its specificity is unknown. A single base separates this from a much larger clone, so it may be a read error.

Points from the study as a whole: Healthy donors lost TCR diversity with age mainly through richness, cancer patients through richness and evenness. Age-matched healthy donors had significantly more diverse, less clonal blood TCR repertoires than untreated cancer patients.

The receptor comes from a human donor with a blood cancer. This chain uses TRBV12-3 or TRBV12-4 with TRBJ1-2, with unresolved D. The sample taken for sequencing was blood. CDR3 coding DNA: TGTGCCAGCAGTTTGACAAAAGGCTATGGCTACACCTTC. As protein: CASSLTKGYGYTF.